Included here is one T cell receptor (beta chain) sequence, with context. As yet, its antigen is unknown. The data stem from a study of post-analysis software for immune sequencing data. Looking at the study overall: The disease courses spanned relapsing-remitting, secondary progressive and progressive-relapsing forms of multiple sclerosis. General study findings and limits: Higher frequency in patients than in controls was seen for roughly 5 TRBV segments, with TRBV5-6, TRBV5-1 and TRBV20-1 among them.

Germline-derived CDR1 and CDR2 are SQVTM and ANQGSEA. The CDR3 spans 14 residues. Trimming removed 4 bases at V and 0 bases at J, with 10 bases between. Presence of unique molecular identifiers characterized the TCR beta cDNA libraries. TCRdb passed the PCR reads through MiXCR, listing each CDR3 protein once. The sample holds about 620,000 distinct CDR3 sequences, around 40% seen once. Specimen: blood. The source is a girl aged 5-17 years with multiple sclerosis. The chain links TRBV29-1 to TRBJ2-1; D uncertain. This chain's CDR3 is CSVVIQSSYNEQFF. In DNA form, the CDR3 reads TGCAGCGTTGTGATCCAAAGCTCCTACAATGAGCAGTTCTTC.